Each of the 10 T cell receptor beta chains below was sequenced from the same sample in a study of cytomegalovirus exposure and HLA in healthy donors. Only in-frame clones appear in the TCRdb table, and some are missing; sequencing was by immunoSEQ multiplex PCR. Here the sample spans roughly 120,000 clones, roughly 90% being singletons. The sequenced sample was PBMCs. These receptors were collected from a man aged 25-45 years in good health and CMV-seronegative.

The chain is built from TRBV5-4 and TRBJ2-1; the D gene is possibly TRBD2 (6 bases). The CDR3 length is 16 residues. Looked up from germline, CDR1 is SGHNT and CDR2 is YYREEE (reference sequence). V shed 0 bases and J shed 0 bases, with 10 bases lying between them. The CDR3 region is CASSLEGGVSYNEQFF. For the CDR3, the DNA is TGTGCCAGCAGCTTGGAGGGCGGGGTCTCCTACAATGAGCAGTTCTTC.

DNA for the CDR3: TGTGCCAGCAGTTACCCCAGCCGGGACAGGTACAATGAGCAGTTCTTC. This codes for CASSYPSRDRYNEQFF. The chain couples TRBV6-6 to TRBJ2-1; 8 bases match TRBD1. This CDR3 comprises 16 residues. V was clipped by 2 bases and J by 4 bases; unmatched bases: 7. Per the germline V gene, CDR1 is MNHNY and CDR2 is SVGAGI (reference sequence).

The table lists this clone with a count of one. The gene calls are TRBV5-1 and TRBJ2-7; the match to TRBD1 covers 9 bases. The CDR3 has 15 amino acids. In germline, CDR1 is SGHRS, CDR2 YFSETQ. Trimming at V came to 0 bases and at J to 0 bases, leaving 1 base not matched to a gene. The CDR3 sequence is CASSLATGGSYEQYF. In DNA form, the CDR3 reads TGCGCCAGCAGCTTGGCGACAGGGGGCTCCTACGAGCAGTACTTC.

This chain joins TRBV9 and TRBJ2-2; D is unclear. In germline, CDR1 is SGDLS, CDR2 YYNGEE. Trimming took off 4 bases at V and 3 bases at J, with 10 bases between the two ends. The length of the CDR3 is 14 residues. CDR3 in amino acids: CASSSRTDTGELFF. The CDR3 region has the DNA TGTGCCAGCAGCTCCCGAACAGACACCGGGGAGCTGTTTTTT.

The chain links TRBV2 to TRBJ2-2; TRBD1 might be the D (5 bases). Germline CDR1 is SNHLY and CDR2 is FYNNEI. This CDR3 has 14 amino acids. Trimming stripped 4 bases from V and 1 base from J, with 7 bases between. CDR3 sequence: CASSAQGNTGELFF. The CDR3 DNA reads TGTGCCAGCAGTGCCCAGGGGAACACCGGGGAGCTGTTTTTT.

In its sample, this clone was seen once. The gene calls are TRBV19 and TRBJ2-2; D might be TRBD1 (6 bases). Trimming left V 7 bases short and J 0 bases short, with 18 bases between. CDR1 is LNHDA, CDR2 SQIVND, per germline (reference sequence). The CDR3 consists of 17 residues. CDR3 amino acids: CASTSPRQATNTGELFF. DNA for the CDR3: TGTGCCAGTACTTCACCCCGACAGGCCACGAACACCGGGGAGCTGTTTTTT.

With respect to this clone: A read error may account for a junction end that differs from germline. This rearrangement joins TRBV7-7 to TRBJ2-5, with 12 bases matching TRBD2. The CDR3 covers 17 residues. Per the germline V gene, CDR1 is SSHAT and CDR2 is FNYEAQ (reference sequence). The CDR3 spells CASSSDSPGLAGETQYF. The CDR3 coding sequence is TGTGCTAGCAGCTCCGACTCTCCGGGACTAGCGGGCGAGACCCAGTACTTC. Full variable domain (rest looked up from reference TRBV7-7 and TRBJ2-5): GAGVSQSPRYKVTKRGQDVTLRCDPISSHATLYWYQQALGQGPEFLTYFNYEAQPDKSGLPSDRFSAERPEGSISTLTIQRTEQRDSAMYRCASSSDSPGLAGETQYFGPGTRLLVL.

This chain links TRBV29-1 with TRBJ2-7; 9 nucleotides agree with TRBD1. V trimming: 4 bases; J trimming: 6 bases; junction bases outside the gene matches: 7. Germline V gene lookup returns CDR1 SQVTM and CDR2 ANQGSEA. This CDR3 has 13 residues. The CDR3 sequence is CSVANRGQGEQYF. CDR3 DNA sequence: TGCAGCGTTGCGAACAGGGGGCAGGGCGAGCAGTACTTC.

This chain uses TRBV4-1 with TRBJ1-5; D uncertain. Germline CDR1 is MGHRA and CDR2 is YSYEKL. The ends were cut back, 4 bases at V and 3 bases at J, with 10 bases in the middle. This CDR3 spans 14 amino acids. CDR3 DNA: TGCGCCAGCAGCCGTGAGGATACCAATCAGCCCCAGCATTTT. Translation: CASSREDTNQPQHF.

The J gene is TRBJ1-5, the V gene TRBV27; D unclear. V was trimmed by 5 bases and J by 0 bases, leaving 11 bases between them. CDR3 size: 15 residues. CDR1 and CDR2 from the germline V gene are MNHEY and SMNVEV (reference sequence). The CDR3 DNA is TGTGCCAGCAGTGCCGTCAGGTATAGCAATCAGCCCCAGCATTTT. It specifies CASSAVRYSNQPQHF.